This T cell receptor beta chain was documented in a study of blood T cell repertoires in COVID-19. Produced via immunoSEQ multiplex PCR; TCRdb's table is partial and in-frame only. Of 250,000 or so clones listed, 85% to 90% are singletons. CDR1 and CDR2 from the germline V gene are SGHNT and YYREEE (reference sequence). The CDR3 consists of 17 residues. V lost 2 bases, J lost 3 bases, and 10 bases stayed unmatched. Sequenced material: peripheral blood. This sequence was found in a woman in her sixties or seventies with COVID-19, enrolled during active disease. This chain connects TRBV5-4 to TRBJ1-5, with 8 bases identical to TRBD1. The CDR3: CASSFGGYRGVNQPQHF. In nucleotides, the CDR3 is TGTGCCAGCAGCTTTGGGGGTTACAGGGGGGTCAATCAGCCCCAGCATTTT.